These T cell receptor beta chains were read from a single sample in a study of cytotoxic CD8 clonotypes in ibrutinib-treated CLL. Clones were read by immunoSEQ multiplex PCR, and TCRdb kept only the in-frame ones, dropping some. The profile covers about 160,000 clones, with about 80% appearing a single time and roughly 1.9% taken by the ten largest. The source was PBMCs, collected after 12 months of ibrutinib treatment. The receptors stem from a human donor with chronic lymphocytic leukemia. The CDR3 runs from the conserved cysteine through the conserved F or W. A D gene is named only where the DNA matches it firmly. Clone size is stated in some rows and not others, as once, few, many or a class when expanded.

j_call clone_size v_call d_call cdr3_aa cdr3_nt
TRBJ2-7 NA TRBV28 TRBD1 CASSRPSRGQGWVWYEQYF TGTGCCAGCAGTCGACCCTCTAGGGGGCAGGGTTGGGTCTGGTACGAGCAGTACTTC
TRBJ2-2 NA TRBV9 NA CASGPFGTRNTGELFF TGTGCCAGCGGACCGTTCGGGACTCGGAACACCGGGGAGCTGTTTTTT
TRBJ2-5 few TRBV5-1 NA CASSSHQETQYF TGCGCCAGCAGCTCCCACCAAGAGACCCAGTACTTC
TRBJ2-5 NA TRBV7-9 TRBD2 CASSRNLGGQETQYF TGTGCCAGCAGCCGGAATCTGGGGGGGCAAGAGACCCAGTACTTC
TRBJ2-7 NA TRBV7-2 NA CASSLRSDYEQYF TGTGCCAGCAGCTTAAGAAGTGACTACGAGCAGTACTTC
TRBJ2-2 NA TRBV4-2 NA CASISQRSTGRGGELFF TGTGCCAGCATCTCTCAACGGTCCACGGGTCGTGGCGGGGAGCTGTTTTTT
TRBJ2-7 NA TRBV19 NA CASSIAFGRSYEQYF TGTGCCAGTAGTATAGCTTTCGGCAGATCCTACGAGCAGTACTTC
TRBJ1-2 NA TRBV5-4 TRBD1 CASSLRETGYNYGYTF TGTGCCAGCAGCTTGAGGGAGACAGGGTATAACTATGGCTACACCTTC
TRBJ1-3 NA TRBV7-9 NA CASSRGRPGSTIYF TGTGCCAGCAGCAGAGGACGGCCGGGAAGCACCATATATTTT
TRBJ1-2 few TRBV28 NA CASSSRTEVINYGYTF TGTGCCAGCAGTTCCCGGACGGAAGTTATAAACTATGGCTACACCTTC
TRBJ2-6 NA TRBV2 NA CASSEGRGPGANVLTF TGTGCCAGCAGTGAAGGTCGGGGGCCTGGGGCCAACGTCCTGACTTTC
TRBJ2-6 NA TRBV29-1 NA CSALSGAGANVLTF TGCAGCGCCCTGTCCGGGGCTGGGGCCAACGTCCTGACTTTC
TRBJ1-5 NA TRBV28 NA CASGGGGNQPQHF TGTGCCAGCGGCGGTGGTGGCAATCAGCCCCAGCATTTT
TRBJ2-1 NA TRBV7-9 TRBD2 CASSIPSGGESLNEQFF TGTGCCAGCAGCATCCCGTCTGGGGGGGAGTCTCTCAATGAGCAGTTCTTC
TRBJ2-7 NA TRBV28 NA CASSRVFVERNEQYF TGTGCCAGCAGCAGAGTATTCGTTGAGAGGAACGAGCAGTACTTC
TRBJ1-1 NA TRBV5-1 NA CASSPGTGRLITEAFF TGCGCCAGCAGCCCCGGGACTGGCCGACTAATAACTGAAGCTTTCTTT
TRBJ1-1 NA TRBV2 TRBD1 CASSANPGGLGEAFF TGTGCCAGCAGTGCAAACCCAGGGGGGCTTGGAGAAGCTTTCTTT
TRBJ1-5 once TRBV19 NA CASSNRGKGNQPQHF TGTGCCAGTAGCAATCGGGGTAAAGGCAATCAGCCCCAGCATTTT
TRBJ1-1 NA TRBV12-1 NA CASSFSDWKNVEAFF TGTGCCAGCAGCTTTTCCGACTGGAAAAATGTTGAAGCTTTCTTT
TRBJ1-2 NA TRBV6-1 TRBD1 CASSEGDRGGDGYTF TGTGCCAGCAGTGAAGGGGACAGAGGGGGCGATGGCTACACCTTC
TRBJ1-5 once TRBV18 NA CASSPSDNRGQPQHF TGTGCCAGCTCTCCTTCAGACAATCGGGGACAGCCCCAGCATTTT
TRBJ1-2 few TRBV30 NA CAWSPAREYGYTF TGTGCCTGGAGCCCGGCGAGGGAGTATGGCTACACCTTC
TRBJ1-5 NA TRBV28 NA CASSTRDTIYSNQPQHF TGTGCCAGCAGTACTCGGGACACGATCTATAGCAATCAGCCCCAGCATTTT
TRBJ1-5 NA TRBV5-3 TRBD1 CASSLRTGSQPQHF TGTGCCAGCAGCTTAAGGACAGGGTCCCAGCCCCAGCATTTT
TRBJ2-1 NA TRBV4-2 TRBD2 CASSPGTSGIDEQFF TGTGCCAGCAGCCCCGGGACTAGCGGGATCGATGAGCAGTTCTTC
TRBJ2-3 NA TRBV28 NA CASGRGGGNTDTQYF TGTGCCAGCGGCCGAGGAGGGGGCAACACAGATACGCAGTATTTT
TRBJ1-2 NA TRBV28 NA CASSLELLGYGYTF TGTGCCAGCAGTTTGGAGCTTTTGGGGTATGGCTACACCTTC
TRBJ2-3 NA TRBV9 TRBD2 CASSVPSGDPDTQYF TGTGCCAGCAGCGTACCTAGCGGGGACCCAGATACGCAGTATTTT
TRBJ2-7 NA TRBV18 NA CASSPPMGSEQYF TGTGCCAGCTCACCACCCATGGGTTCCGAGCAGTACTTC